A selection of T cell receptor beta chains follows, all from one sample in a study of molecular identifiers for immune sequencing clone quantification. Each CDR3 protein is one row after TCRdb ran MiXCR on the PCR reads. The table has more than 85,000 distinct CDR3 sequences, approximately 40% seen once. The sequencing input was naive CD8+ T cells from blood, with Jurkat cell RNA spiked in. The receptors were gathered from a human donor in good health. Some libraries in this study had Jurkat cell RNA spiked in. CDR3s leave out the opening cysteine and the closing phenylalanine or tryptophan. The order of the fields is V gene, J gene, CDR3 protein.

V gene: TRBV11-2
J gene: TRBJ1-1
CDR3 protein: ASSLDPGSAEAF

V gene: TRBV28
J gene: TRBJ1-5
CDR3 protein: ATDEGYSIQPQH

V gene: TRBV28
J gene: TRBJ2-5
CDR3 protein: ASSRQRQGKTQY

V gene: TRBV7-6
J gene: TRBJ1-4
CDR3 protein: ASSLRTGSYEKLF

V gene: TRBV28
J gene: TRBJ2-3
CDR3 protein: ASSFPWPTDTQY

V gene: TRBV27
J gene: TRBJ1-2
CDR3 protein: ATSPGTPYGYT

V gene: TRBV5-1
J gene: TRBJ2-5
CDR3 protein: ASSLSASGPQETQY

V gene: TRBV7-9
J gene: TRBJ2-7
CDR3 protein: ASSFDRDYEQY

V gene: TRBV29-1
J gene: TRBJ2-1
CDR3 protein: SFRTNEQF

V gene: TRBV28
J gene: TRBJ2-7
CDR3 protein: ASSLSPLAGGGNYEQY

V gene: TRBV27
J gene: TRBJ2-5
CDR3 protein: ASSPGPGTQY

V gene: TRBV4-1
J gene: TRBJ1-1
CDR3 protein: ASSTPGDFTEAF

V gene: TRBV2
J gene: TRBJ2-2
CDR3 protein: ASSPTSGNAGELF

V gene: TRBV20-1
J gene: TRBJ2-5
CDR3 protein: SALAGPALY

V gene: TRBV6-2/TRBV6-3
J gene: TRBJ1-1
CDR3 protein: ASSSRRDKGTEAF

V gene: TRBV6-1
J gene: TRBJ2-7
CDR3 protein: ASSEGGDEQY

V gene: TRBV28
J gene: TRBJ2-7
CDR3 protein: ASSPGGGDYEQY

V gene: TRBV28
J gene: TRBJ2-3
CDR3 protein: ASSPSGRVLSGDTQY

V gene: TRBV4-3
J gene: TRBJ2-1
CDR3 protein: ASSQLPGINEQF

V gene: TRBV29-1
J gene: TRBJ2-2
CDR3 protein: SVAYSPGTANTGELF

V gene: TRBV7-2
J gene: TRBJ2-7
CDR3 protein: ASSLVGSSYEQY

V gene: TRBV19
J gene: TRBJ1-5
CDR3 protein: ASSIAGSQPQH

V gene: TRBV20-1
J gene: TRBJ1-6
CDR3 protein: SAPGRLSDSPLH

V gene: TRBV4-1
J gene: TRBJ2-7
CDR3 protein: ASSPTGADEQY

V gene: TRBV29-1
J gene: TRBJ2-7
CDR3 protein: SVEEGTSGREQY

V gene: TRBV28
J gene: TRBJ2-6
CDR3 protein: ASSLISGPDVLT

V gene: TRBV28
J gene: TRBJ2-3
CDR3 protein: ASSQPELAGADTDTQY

V gene: TRBV2
J gene: TRBJ2-3
CDR3 protein: ASKVDTQY

V gene: TRBV11-2
J gene: TRBJ2-3
CDR3 protein: ASTQAGGPTDTQY

V gene: TRBV28
J gene: TRBJ2-7
CDR3 protein: ASSLAALAGVYEQY

V gene: TRBV4-3
J gene: TRBJ2-7
CDR3 protein: ASSQGQGKGSEQY

V gene: TRBV4-2
J gene: TRBJ2-7
CDR3 protein: ASSQGLAGGPGYEQY

V gene: TRBV27
J gene: TRBJ1-5
CDR3 protein: ASSLRVDQPQH

V gene: TRBV13
J gene: TRBJ1-4
CDR3 protein: ASSLRDRGEGEKLF

V gene: TRBV11-2
J gene: TRBJ2-5
CDR3 protein: ASSPGAGVAGETQY

V gene: TRBV20-1
J gene: TRBJ2-7
CDR3 protein: SAGTGGYEQN

V gene: TRBV6-1
J gene: TRBJ1-6
CDR3 protein: ASGFGTSPLH

V gene: TRBV19
J gene: TRBJ2-3
CDR3 protein: ASSMKLGRSEDTQY

V gene: TRBV4-1
J gene: TRBJ2-7
CDR3 protein: ASSADLTYEQY

V gene: TRBV4-3
J gene: TRBJ2-3
CDR3 protein: ASSQDASGRGDTQY

V gene: TRBV27
J gene: TRBJ2-1
CDR3 protein: ASRPTRVRYNEQF

V gene: TRBV9
J gene: TRBJ1-5
CDR3 protein: ASSVAGLGPQH

V gene: TRBV6-6
J gene: TRBJ1-2
CDR3 protein: ASSFEFGRAGSHDGYT

V gene: TRBV27
J gene: TRBJ2-3
CDR3 protein: ASRTFLANTDTQY

V gene: TRBV5-4
J gene: TRBJ2-5
CDR3 protein: ASSPDSSQETQY

V gene: TRBV20-1
J gene: TRBJ2-5
CDR3 protein: SASHRRGPEPQY

V gene: TRBV11-2
J gene: TRBJ2-2
CDR3 protein: ASSLRARGIGELF

V gene: TRBV7-2
J gene: TRBJ2-3
CDR3 protein: ASSLALLAGGPTDTQY

V gene: TRBV7-6
J gene: TRBJ2-2
CDR3 protein: ASSPGLAGWSRELF

V gene: TRBV6-2/TRBV6-3
J gene: TRBJ2-3
CDR3 protein: ASSYFLGLVEVTDTQY

V gene: TRBV9
J gene: TRBJ2-6
CDR3 protein: ASRGLFSSGANVLT